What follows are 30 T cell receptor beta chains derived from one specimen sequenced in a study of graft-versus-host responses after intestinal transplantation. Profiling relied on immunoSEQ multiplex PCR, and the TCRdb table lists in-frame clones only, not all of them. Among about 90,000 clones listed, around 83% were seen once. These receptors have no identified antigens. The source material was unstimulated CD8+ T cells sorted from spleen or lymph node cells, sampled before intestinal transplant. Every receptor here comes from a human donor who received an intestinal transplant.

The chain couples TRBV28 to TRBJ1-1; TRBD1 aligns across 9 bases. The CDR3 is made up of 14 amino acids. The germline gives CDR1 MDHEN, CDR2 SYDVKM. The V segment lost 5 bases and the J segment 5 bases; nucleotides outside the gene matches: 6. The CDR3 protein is CASSVGQGLTEAFF. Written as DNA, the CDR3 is TGTGCCAGCAGTGTCGGACAGGGGTTGACTGAAGCTTTCTTT.

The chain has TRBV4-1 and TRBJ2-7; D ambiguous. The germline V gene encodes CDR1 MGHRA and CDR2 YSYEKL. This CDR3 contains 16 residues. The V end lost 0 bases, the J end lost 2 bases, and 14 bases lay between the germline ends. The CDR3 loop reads CASSQEGLFRTYEQYF. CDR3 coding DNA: TGCGCCAGCAGCCAAGAAGGCTTATTTAGGACCTACGAGCAGTACTTC.

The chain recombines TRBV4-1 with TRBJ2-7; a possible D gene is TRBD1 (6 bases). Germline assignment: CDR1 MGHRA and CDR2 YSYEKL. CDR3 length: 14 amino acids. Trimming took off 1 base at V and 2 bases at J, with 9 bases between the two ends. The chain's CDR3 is CASSQVQGAYEQYF. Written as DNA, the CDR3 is TGCGCCAGCAGCCAAGTACAGGGAGCCTACGAGCAGTACTTC.

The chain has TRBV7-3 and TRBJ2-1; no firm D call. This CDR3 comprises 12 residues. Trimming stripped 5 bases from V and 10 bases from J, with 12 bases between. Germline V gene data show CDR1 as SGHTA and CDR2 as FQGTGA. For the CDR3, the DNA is TGTGCCAGCAGCGCCTCCATGGGGGAGCAGTTCTTC. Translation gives CASSASMGEQFF.

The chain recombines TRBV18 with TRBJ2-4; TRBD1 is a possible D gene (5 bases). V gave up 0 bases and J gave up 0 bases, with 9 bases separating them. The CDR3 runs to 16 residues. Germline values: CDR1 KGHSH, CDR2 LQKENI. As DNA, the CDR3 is TGTGCCAGCTCACCACCGGCAGGGCTAGCCAAAAACATTCAGTACTTC. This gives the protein CASSPPAGLAKNIQYF.

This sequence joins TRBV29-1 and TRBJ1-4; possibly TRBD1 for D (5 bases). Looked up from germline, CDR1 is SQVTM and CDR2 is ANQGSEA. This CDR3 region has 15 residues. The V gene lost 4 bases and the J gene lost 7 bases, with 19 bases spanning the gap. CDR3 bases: TGCAGCGTTGGGGGGGAGAACGGTATGGGTGAAAAACTGTTTTTT. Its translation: CSVGGENGMGEKLFF.

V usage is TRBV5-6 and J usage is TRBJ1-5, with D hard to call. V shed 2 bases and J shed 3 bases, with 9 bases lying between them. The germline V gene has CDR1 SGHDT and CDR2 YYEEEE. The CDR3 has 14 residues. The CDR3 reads CASSLGVFNQPQHF. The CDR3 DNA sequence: TGTGCCAGCAGCTTAGGAGTATTCAATCAGCCCCAGCATTTT. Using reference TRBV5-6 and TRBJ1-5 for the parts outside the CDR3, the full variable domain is DAGVTQSPTHLIKTRGQQVTLRCSPKSGHDTVSWYQQALGQGPQFIFQYYEEEERQRGNFPDRFSGHQFPNYSSELNVNALLLGDSALYLCASSLGVFNQPQHFGDGTRLSIL.

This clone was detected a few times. The CDR3 nucleotides are TGTGCCAGCAGTTTATCCGGGAACAGGACACCCCTCCACTTT. Translating gives CASSLSGNRTPLHF. The chain uses TRBV27 and TRBJ1-6, with TRBD1 as a possible D gene (5 bases). This CDR3 is built from 14 residues. V lost 0 bases, J lost 11 bases, and 11 bases lay in between. Germline lookup yields CDR1 MNHEY and CDR2 SMNVEV (reference sequence).

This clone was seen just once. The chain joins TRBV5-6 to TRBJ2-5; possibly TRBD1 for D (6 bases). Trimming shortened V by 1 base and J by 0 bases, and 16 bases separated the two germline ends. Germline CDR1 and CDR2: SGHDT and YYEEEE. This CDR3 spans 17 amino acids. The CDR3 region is CASSLLGAGGYQETQYF. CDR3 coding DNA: TGTGCCAGCAGCTTGTTGGGGGCCGGCGGGTACCAAGAGACCCAGTACTTC. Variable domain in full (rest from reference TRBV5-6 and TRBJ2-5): DAGVTQSPTHLIKTRGQQVTLRCSPKSGHDTVSWYQQALGQGPQFIFQYYEEEERQRGNFPDRFSGHQFPNYSSELNVNALLLGDSALYLCASSLLGAGGYQETQYFGPGTRLLVL.

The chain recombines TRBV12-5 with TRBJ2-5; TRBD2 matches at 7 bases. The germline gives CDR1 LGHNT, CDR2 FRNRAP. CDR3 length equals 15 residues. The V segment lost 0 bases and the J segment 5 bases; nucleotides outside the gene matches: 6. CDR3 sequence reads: CASGLVLRGKETQYF. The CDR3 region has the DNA TGTGCTAGTGGTTTGGTACTGCGGGGGAAGGAGACCCAGTACTTC.

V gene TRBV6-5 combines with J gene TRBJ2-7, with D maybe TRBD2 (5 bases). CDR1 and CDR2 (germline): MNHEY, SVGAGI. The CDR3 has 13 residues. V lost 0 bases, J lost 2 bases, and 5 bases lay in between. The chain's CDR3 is CASSYSSAYEQYF. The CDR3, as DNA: TGTGCCAGCAGTTACTCTAGCGCCTACGAGCAGTACTTC.

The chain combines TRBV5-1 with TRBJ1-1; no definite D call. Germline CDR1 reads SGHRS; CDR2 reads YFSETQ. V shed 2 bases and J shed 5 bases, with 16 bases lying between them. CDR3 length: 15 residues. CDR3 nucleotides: TGCGCCAGCAGCTTCAGGCGCTCAATGGGAACTGAAGCTTTCTTT. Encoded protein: CASSFRRSMGTEAFF.

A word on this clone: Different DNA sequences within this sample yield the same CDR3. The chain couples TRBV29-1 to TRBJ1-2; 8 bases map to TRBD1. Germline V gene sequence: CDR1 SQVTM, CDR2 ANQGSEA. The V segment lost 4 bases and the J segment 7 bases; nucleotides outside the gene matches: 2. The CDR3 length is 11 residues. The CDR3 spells CSVAGGAGYTF. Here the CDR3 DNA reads TGCAGCGTTGCAGGGGGCGCTGGCTACACCTTC.

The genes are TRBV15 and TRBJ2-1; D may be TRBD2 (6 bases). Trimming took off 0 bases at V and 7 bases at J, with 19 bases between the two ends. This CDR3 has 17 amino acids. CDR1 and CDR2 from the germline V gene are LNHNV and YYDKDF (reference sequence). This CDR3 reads CATSRDERPGGLNEQFF. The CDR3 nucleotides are TGTGCCACCAGCAGAGATGAGCGCCCCGGAGGGTTAAATGAGCAGTTCTTC.

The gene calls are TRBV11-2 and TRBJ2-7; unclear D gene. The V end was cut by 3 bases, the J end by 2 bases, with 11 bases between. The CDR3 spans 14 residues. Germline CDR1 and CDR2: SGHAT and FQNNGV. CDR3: CASSFASGTYEQYF. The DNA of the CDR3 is TGTGCCAGCAGCTTCGCGTCCGGAACCTACGAGCAGTACTTC. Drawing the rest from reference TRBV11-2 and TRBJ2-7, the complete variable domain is EAGVAQSPRYKIIEKRQSVAFWCNPISGHATLYWYQQILGQGPKLLIQFQNNGVVDDSQLPKDRFSAERLKGVDSTLKIQPAKLEDSAVYLCASSFASGTYEQYFGPGTRLTVT.

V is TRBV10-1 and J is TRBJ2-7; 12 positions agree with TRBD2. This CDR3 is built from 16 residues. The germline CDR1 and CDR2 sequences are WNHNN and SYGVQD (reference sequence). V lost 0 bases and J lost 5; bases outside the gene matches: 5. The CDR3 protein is CASSESTSGRVDEQYF. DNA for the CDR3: TGCGCCAGCAGTGAGTCGACTAGCGGGAGAGTCGACGAGCAGTACTTC.

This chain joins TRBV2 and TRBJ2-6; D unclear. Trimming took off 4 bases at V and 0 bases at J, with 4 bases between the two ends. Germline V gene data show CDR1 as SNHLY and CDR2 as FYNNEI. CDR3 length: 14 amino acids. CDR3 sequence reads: CASSGLSGANVLTF. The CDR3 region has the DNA TGTGCCAGCAGTGGACTCTCTGGGGCCAACGTCCTGACTTTC.

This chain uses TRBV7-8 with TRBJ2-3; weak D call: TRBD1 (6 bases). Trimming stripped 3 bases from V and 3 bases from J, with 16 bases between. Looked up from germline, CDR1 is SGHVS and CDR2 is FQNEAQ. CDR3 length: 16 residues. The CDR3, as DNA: TGTGCCAGCAGCTTTCACAGGGAAGTGGGGACAGATACGCAGTATTTT. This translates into CASSFHREVGTDTQYF.

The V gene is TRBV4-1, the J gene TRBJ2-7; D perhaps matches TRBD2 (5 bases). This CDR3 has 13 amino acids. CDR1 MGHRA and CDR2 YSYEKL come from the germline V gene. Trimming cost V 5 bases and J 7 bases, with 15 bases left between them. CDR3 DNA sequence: TGCGCCAGCAGCAAAGGCCCGGGAAAAGAGCAGTACTTC. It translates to CASSKGPGKEQYF.

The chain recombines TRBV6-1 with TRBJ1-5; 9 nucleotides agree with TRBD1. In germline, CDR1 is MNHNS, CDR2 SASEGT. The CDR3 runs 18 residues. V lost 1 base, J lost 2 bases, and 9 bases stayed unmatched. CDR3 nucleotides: TGTGCCAGCAGTGAAGAAATTGACAGGGGGTTGGGCAATCAGCCCCAGCATTTT. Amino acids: CASSEEIDRGLGNQPQHF.

CDR3 protein: CASSQWNTGELFF. The CDR3 nucleotides read TGTGCCAGCAGCCAATGGAACACCGGGGAGCTGTTTTTT. The chain combines TRBV7-9 with TRBJ2-2, with D uncertain. The CDR3 sequence is 13 residues long. Trimming removed 5 bases from V and 1 base from J, with 5 bases in between. Germline V gene lookup returns CDR1 SEHNR and CDR2 FQNEAQ (reference sequence).

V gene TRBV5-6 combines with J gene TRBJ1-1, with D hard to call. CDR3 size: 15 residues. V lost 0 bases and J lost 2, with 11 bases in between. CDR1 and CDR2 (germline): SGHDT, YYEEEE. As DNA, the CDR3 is TGTGCCAGCAGCTTGGAGGCCATCCCAAACACTGAAGCTTTCTTT. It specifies CASSLEAIPNTEAFF.

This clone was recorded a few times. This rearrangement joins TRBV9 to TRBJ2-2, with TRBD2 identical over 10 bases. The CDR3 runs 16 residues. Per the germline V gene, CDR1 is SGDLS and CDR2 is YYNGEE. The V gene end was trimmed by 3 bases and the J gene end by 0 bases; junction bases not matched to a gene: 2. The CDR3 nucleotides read TGTGCCAGCAGCGGTAGCGGGGGGTCGAACACCGGGGAGCTGTTTTTT. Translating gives CASSGSGGSNTGELFF. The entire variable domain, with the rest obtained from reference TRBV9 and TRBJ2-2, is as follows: DSGVTQTPKHLITATGQRVTLRCSPRSGDLSVYWYQQSLDQGLQFLIQYYNGEERAKGNILERFSAQQFPDLHSELNLSSLELGDSALYFCASSGSGGSNTGELFFGEGSRLTVL.

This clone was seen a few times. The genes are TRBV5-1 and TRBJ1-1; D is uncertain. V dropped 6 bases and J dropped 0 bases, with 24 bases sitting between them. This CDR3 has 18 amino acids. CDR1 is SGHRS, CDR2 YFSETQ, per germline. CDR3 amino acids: CASNALELVSGLNTEAFF. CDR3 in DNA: TGCGCCAGCAACGCCCTCGAGCTGGTTTCTGGGCTGAACACTGAAGCTTTCTTT.

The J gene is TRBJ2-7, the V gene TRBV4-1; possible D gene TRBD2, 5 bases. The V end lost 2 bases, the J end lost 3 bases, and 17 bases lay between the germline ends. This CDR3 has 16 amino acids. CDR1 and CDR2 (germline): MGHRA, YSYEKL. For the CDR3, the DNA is TGCGCCAGCAGCCAAACCCCTAGCTCAACCCACTACGAGCAGTACTTC. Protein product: CASSQTPSSTHYEQYF.

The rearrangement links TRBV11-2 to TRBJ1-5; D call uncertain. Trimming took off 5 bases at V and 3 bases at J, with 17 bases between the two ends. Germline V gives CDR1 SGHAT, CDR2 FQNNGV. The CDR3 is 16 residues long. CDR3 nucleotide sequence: TGTGCCAGCAGCCTGTCCCCCCGGGGAACCAATCAGCCCCAGCATTTT. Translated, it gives CASSLSPRGTNQPQHF.

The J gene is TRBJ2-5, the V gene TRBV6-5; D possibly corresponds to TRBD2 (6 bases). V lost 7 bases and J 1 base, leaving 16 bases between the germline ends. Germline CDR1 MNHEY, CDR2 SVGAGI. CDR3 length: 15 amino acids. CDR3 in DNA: TGTGCCAGCATTCCCCGGGGAGGAACCCAAGAGACCCAGTACTTC. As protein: CASIPRGGTQETQYF.

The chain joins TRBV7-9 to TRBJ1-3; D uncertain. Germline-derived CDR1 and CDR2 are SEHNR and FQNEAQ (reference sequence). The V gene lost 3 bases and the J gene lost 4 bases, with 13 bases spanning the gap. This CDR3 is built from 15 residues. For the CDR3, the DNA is TGTGCCAGCAGCTTTTATACGGTAAGCGGAAACACCATATATTTT. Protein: CASSFYTVSGNTIYF.

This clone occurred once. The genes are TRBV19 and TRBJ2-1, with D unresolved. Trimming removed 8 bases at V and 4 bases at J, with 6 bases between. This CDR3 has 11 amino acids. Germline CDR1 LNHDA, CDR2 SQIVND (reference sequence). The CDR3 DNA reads TGTGCCAGTGGCAGTTACAATGAGCAGTTCTTC. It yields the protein CASGSYNEQFF.

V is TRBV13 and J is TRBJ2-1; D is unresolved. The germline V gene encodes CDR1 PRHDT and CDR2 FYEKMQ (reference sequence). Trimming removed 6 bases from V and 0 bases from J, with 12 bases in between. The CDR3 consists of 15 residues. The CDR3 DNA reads TGTGCCAGCAGTCCCAGTTTCTTCTCCTACAATGAGCAGTTCTTC. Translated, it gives CASSPSFFSYNEQFF.